Listed here is a single TCR beta chain. This clone was seen a single time. The clone's antigen remains unknown. Within one base of it there is no much larger clone, and no base qualities were kept. The entry originates in a study of cytomegalovirus exposure and HLA in healthy donors (dated 2017 in TCRdb). General notes on the study: An earlier analysis of 587 of the donors reported 276 Gb of sequence data and 117 million unique TCR beta sequences obtained from roughly 170 million T cells. An early release that covered 640 HLA-typed donors contained about 300 gigabases of sequencing data and 80 million or so unique TCR sequences. Of the 398 genotyped donors, approximately 80% fell in the genetic ancestry cluster associated with self-reported Caucasian donors. The study was designed to test whether signatures of past pathogen exposure could be identified by cataloging public T cell receptors. The T cell repertoires of 666 subjects were profiled by immunosequencing and related to cytomegalovirus serostatus. A separate validation cohort of roughly 130 different subjects was used in addition to the 666-subject first cohort. The study combined high-throughput TCR immunosequencing, statistical association of individual TCRs with disease status, and machine learning to predict cytomegalovirus infection status. A later analysis re-analyzed previously published TCR beta repertoires from 650 to 800 donors and added high-resolution HLA genotyping to study TCR occurrence patterns. Rather than drawing on any new phenotypic data, the later analysis identified candidate immune exposures from TCR beta sequences and the way those sequences occurred across donors. To decide whether each TCR beta V gene segment behaved as functional or pseudogenic, an earlier analysis of 587 of the donors relied on high-throughput TCR beta sequencing. Donor age, sex, ethnicity and CMV serostatus were compiled together with the repertoire data. Genome-wide SNP genotypes for about 65% of the 666 donors were used in a later genetic analysis, which treated that subset as a discovery cohort. All discovery cohort repertoires had been generated on a single sequencing platform. HLA typing covered class I and class II loci at four-digit resolution. Typing coverage differed by locus: A, B, C, DRB1 and DQB1 were typed in roughly 629-630 donors, DQA1 in 500 to 550, DPA1 in 606, and DPB1 in 400 to 480. Four or five DR-DQ haplotypes were treated as single units for association and clustering because of strong linkage in the cohort. Among about 390 genotyped donors of the cohort, an average of around 240,000 unique TCR beta nucleotide sequences were sequenced per donor, roughly 18% of them non-productive.

The CDR3 runs 14 amino acids, cysteine and phenylalanine included. The DNA shown is the 42-base CDR3, in frame from base 1. The germline V gene encodes CDR1 MNHEY and CDR2 SMNVEV (reference sequence). A distance of 15 bases separates the germline ends of V and J, which lose 6 bases and 4 bases respectively. What the work shows at the level of the full study, not this receptor alone: In vitro tests confirmed that a few of the cytomegalovirus-associated TCR beta chains recognize cytomegalovirus antigens. In this cohort, only TCR beta chains were sequenced, and detectable features were limited by the absence of alpha or paired-chain data. The presence/absence analyses assumed that sequencing depth was roughly uniform across donors, and that assumption may not be true. Broadly in line with IMGT annotations, most TCR beta V segments showed up in productive rearrangements about 90% or about 30% of the time in an earlier analysis of 450 to 600 of the donors. CMV serostatus was the only immune exposure information available for the cohort. Most CMV-associated TCR beta chains appeared to be HLA-restricted in a later analysis, and the HLA associations seemed to be driven largely by CMV exposure. A later analysis associated 17,000 or so TCR beta sequences with specific HLA alleles at a false discovery rate of 0.05. A later analysis reported that several top co-occurrence clusters appeared linked to parvovirus B19, influenza, CMV and Epstein-Barr virus. A further reported finding was that TCR beta sequences accurately predicted the HLA-A and HLA-B alleles for most subjects in the first cohort. In a later genetic analysis, fewer N-insertions in productive TCRs were reported among donors in an Asian-associated ancestry cluster than the approximately 710-donor mean. Most TCR sequences were observed very rarely across donors, whereas some public TCRs were present in many individuals. A later analysis found that HLA-associated TCR beta chains were more clonally expanded and had lower generation probabilities than equally common non-associated chains. The study gave a list of about 160 TCR beta chains associated with cytomegalovirus. Linkage disequilibrium might explain the correlated functional status among segregating V segments, but an unknown experimental factor could not be excluded. The authors suggested that the approach could potentially be extended to other disease states and immunological phenotypes. Because HLA typing was missing for some donors at each locus, association tests included only the typed subset. In a later analysis, TCR association rates were found to vary across HLA loci, with the most associated TCRs seen for DRB1 alleles and the fewest for HLA-C alleles. A cluster of highly shared sequence variants was judged likely to represent a technical artifact of the sequencing pipeline. In both the original and validation cohorts, the classifier was reported to diagnose cytomegalovirus status with high specificity and sensitivity. Because counts were too low, roughly 16 rarely observed V segments, including chromosome 9 orphons, were excluded from the earlier analysis of fewer than 650 of the donors. Some IMGT-functional V segments, including TRBV6-2 and TRBV6-3, could not be told apart with the 87-base-pair reads, so those segments were excluded. An association between a missense DCLRE1C variant and V-gene and J-gene trimming of TCR beta chains was found in a later genetic analysis and replicated in an independent cohort. Strong co-occurrence of HLA alleles, especially DR and DQ, made assigning TCR associations to individual alleles difficult.

The cohort consisted of some 730 healthy bone marrow donors. At the time of sampling, all cohort members were nominally healthy, though unrecorded immune exposures were likely present. The donor tested CMV seronegative and was one of the 352 seronegative cohort members. Every donor gave a peripheral blood sample, and the peripheral blood mononuclear cells from that sample were used for TCR beta sequencing. Genomic DNA was extracted from the blood cell samples with the Qiagen DNeasy Blood Extraction Kit. The library was produced with the immunoSEQ multiplex PCR assay. For the multiplex PCR, a mixture combining 60 forward primers for TCR Vbeta segments and 13 reverse primers for TCR Jbeta segments was used. The CDR3 region of rearranged TCR beta genes was amplified from genomic DNA with a multiplex PCR assay. The amplified TCR beta libraries were sequenced on the Illumina HiSeq System as 87-base-pair reads. In the authors' own workflow: A later analysis counted tens of millions of unique TCR beta chains across the 666 repertoires, and some 11 million of these chains were shared by at least two donors. To remove PCR and sequencing errors, raw reads were error-corrected and collapsed into unique sequences using a nearest-neighbor algorithm that merged closely related sequences. Alignment of CDR3 sequences to IMGT reference sequences was used to assign V, D and J gene segments. Each retained sequence needed at least a six-nucleotide match to both a V gene segment and a J gene segment. Rearrangements were classified as productive when the CDR3 lacked stop codons and remained in frame with V and J, and all other rearrangements were classified as non-productive. Following IMGT convention, CDR3 was defined as the stretch from the second conserved V-encoded cysteine to the conserved J-encoded phenylalanine. In an earlier analysis of more than 550 of the donors, sequences lacking an unambiguous match to a single V gene segment were excluded. In an earlier analysis of around 600 of the donors, V segments were called functional above 56.7% productive rearrangements and were called segregating when the between-donor standard deviation exceeded 5%. A statistical classification framework was built for diagnosing cytomegalovirus status from the catalog of TCR beta chain sequences. In a later analysis, V and J genes were assigned by comparing TCR nucleotide sequences against IMGT/GENE-DB human TR gene sequences. A later analysis assigned CDR3 sequences and most-parsimonious VDJ recombination scenarios with the TCRdist pipeline. In a later analysis, each TCR beta chain was defined by its CDR3 amino acid sequence together with its V-gene family, and reads without a unique V-gene family were excluded. As a way to deal with suspected cross-contamination and a sequencing artifact, a later analysis dropped approximately 570 nucleotide sequences that were highly shared and had low generation probability. For each public chain, a later analysis derived a clonal expansion index from normalized ranks of inferred template counts within each repertoire. Generation probabilities in a later analysis came from a VDJ recombination model fitted to out-of-frame rearrangements, and those results were checked against IGoR. Hypergeometric tests were used in a later analysis to score TCR-TCR, TCR-HLA and TCR-CMV co-occurrence, with a repertoire-size bias correction applied to the TCR pairs. In a later analysis, false discovery rates were estimated by permuting HLA or CMV assignments 20 times. In a later analysis, co-occurring TCRs were grouped using DBSCAN, with TCRdist sequence similarity added in when clustering inside HLA-allele-positive subsets. Repertoires with fewer than 30,000 or more than 120,000 public chains, plus five repertoires with anomalous nucleotide sharing, were excluded from co-occurrence clustering. TCRdb limited this immuneACCESS table to in-frame rearrangements with V and J called. A share of clones is missing; checked studies link under half to unresolved V genes, and the rest is unexplained. D and trimming were read from the DNA, whereas the V and J calls and clone size are those reported in that table. For this sample there are some 54,000 clones; 80% appear just once. About 6.5% of the sample belongs to the ten largest clones.

The chain couples TRBV27 to TRBJ1-2, and TRBD1 may be the D gene, going by 5 matching bases. Sample: PBMCs. The source of this sequence is a male donor in good health and CMV-seronegative. The nucleotides are TGTGCCAGCAGCAGCACCCCGGGGGGCTATGGCTACACCTTC. Translated, it gives CASSSTPGGYGYTF.